The 26 T cell receptor beta chains below all came from one sample that was sequenced in a study of long-term antiretroviral therapy in people with HIV (dated by TCRdb to 2022 to 2024). The immunoSEQ hsTCRB v3.0 assay was used at survey level resolution to sequence the TRB variable region. TCRdb re-hosts the immuneACCESS table, in-frame sequences only. Its copies lack some clones; in the studies checked, an unresolved V gene accounts for under half of them, and the cause for the rest is not known. Across this sample there are some 17,000 clones, with around 84% seen only once. Roughly 13% of the sample is in the top ten clones. The starting material was unsorted PBMCs, obtained about 3.3 years after starting antiretroviral therapy. All receptors come from a woman aged 40 to 50 with HIV.

The chain recombines TRBV18 with TRBJ2-1; no reliable D call. The CDR3 has 11 amino acids. Trimming took 6 bases from V and 6 from J, leaving 6 bases between them. CDR1 and CDR2 (germline): KGHSH, LQKENI. The DNA for the CDR3 is TGTGCCAGCTCCAACCGCAATGAGCAGTTCTTC. Protein product: CASSNRNEQFF.

The gene calls are TRBV6-5 and TRBJ1-2, with D possibly being TRBD1 (5 bases). The germline gives CDR1 MNHEY, CDR2 SVGAGI. The V gene lost 0 bases and the J gene lost 7 bases, with 15 bases spanning the gap. This CDR3 is 15 amino acids long. CDR3 nucleotide sequence: TGTGCCAGCAGTTACTCGACAGTGCCGGTGGGTGGCTACACCTTC. Translated: CASSYSTVPVGGYTF.

The rearrangement links TRBV5-1 to TRBJ1-2; 12 bases fit TRBD1. CDR1 is SGHRS, CDR2 YFSETQ, per germline. J lost 2 bases, V lost 3 bases, and 14 bases had no gene match. This CDR3 has 19 amino acids. The CDR3 loop is CASSSYTTGTGGPNYGYTF. The CDR3 bases are TGCGCCAGCAGCTCCTACACCACCGGGACAGGGGGCCCAAACTATGGCTACACCTTC.

The genes are TRBV10-3 and TRBJ1-2; a possible D gene is TRBD1 (5 bases). Germline V gene sequence: CDR1 ENHRY, CDR2 SYGVKD. The CDR3 covers 15 residues. Trimming cost V 5 bases and J 4 bases, with 17 bases left between them. DNA for the CDR3: TGTGCCATCAGTAGTCAGGGACCTCCCTTCTATGGCTACACCTTC. This encodes CAISSQGPPFYGYTF.

This clone came up a few times. This chain joins TRBV6-5 and TRBJ1-2, with unresolved D. There are 13 residues in the CDR3. Trimming took off 9 bases at V and 5 bases at J, with 16 bases between the two ends. CDR1 MNHEY and CDR2 SVGAGI come from the germline V gene. In DNA, the CDR3 is TGTGCCAGTCGCAGCGTTATGGGATATGGCTACACCTTC. As protein: CASRSVMGYGYTF.

The chain has TRBV5-4 and TRBJ2-5; 7 bases fit TRBD2. The germline V gene encodes CDR1 SGHNT and CDR2 YYREEE (reference sequence). This CDR3 has 14 residues. V lost 4 bases to trimming and J lost 2 bases; unmatched junction nucleotides: 5. Here the CDR3 DNA reads TGTGCCAGCAGCGGTACCGGGGGGCAAGAGACCCAGTACTTC. Translating gives CASSGTGGQETQYF. The entire variable domain, with the rest obtained from reference TRBV5-4 and TRBJ2-5, is as follows: ETGVTQSPTHLIKTRGQQVTLRCSSQSGHNTVSWYQQALGQGPQFIFQYYREEENGRGNFPPRFSGLQFPNYSSELNVNALELDDSALYLCASSGTGGQETQYFGPGTRLLVL.

This sequence joins TRBV11-2 and TRBJ2-1; TRBD1 matches at 9 bases. Germline-derived CDR1 and CDR2 are SGHAT and FQNNGV. V gave up 1 base and J gave up 8 bases; unmatched junction bases: 6. The CDR3 sequence is 15 residues long. The CDR3 loop reads CASSLGGTGWHEQFF. The CDR3 DNA sequence: TGTGCCAGCAGCTTAGGAGGGACAGGGTGGCATGAGCAGTTCTTC.

The CDR3 spells CASRRGQSLYGYTF. The CDR3 coding sequence is TGTGCCAGCAGACGTGGACAGAGTCTCTATGGCTACACCTTC. The chain couples TRBV6-6 to TRBJ1-2, with D perhaps TRBD1 (6 bases). Per germline, CDR1 MNHNY and CDR2 SVGAGI (reference sequence). This CDR3 has 14 residues. V shed 6 bases and J shed 4 bases, with 15 bases lying between them.

V and J are TRBV7-2 and TRBJ2-7; 9 positions agree with TRBD1. Per the germline V gene, CDR1 is SGHTA and CDR2 is FQGNSA. The CDR3 is made up of 16 amino acids. V was pared by 0 bases and J by 2 bases, with 5 bases of the junction left unmatched. DNA for the CDR3: TGTGCCAGCAGCTTAGCGATGGGACAGGGCCCCTACGAGCAGTACTTC. Protein product: CASSLAMGQGPYEQYF.

The chain combines TRBV18 with TRBJ1-2, with 8 bases fitting TRBD1. CDR1 and CDR2 (germline): KGHSH, LQKENI. The junction had 14 bases not matched to a gene; V was cut back by 4 bases and J by 4 bases. The CDR3 extends over 17 amino acids. The chain's CDR3 is CASSQDRAASLGYGYTF. DNA for the CDR3: TGTGCCAGCTCACAGGACAGGGCTGCCTCCCTAGGCTATGGCTACACCTTC.

The chain employs TRBV27 and TRBJ2-3; TRBD2 agrees at 13 bases. Unmatched junction bases numbered 11, after V lost 4 bases and J lost 4 bases. Germline assignment: CDR1 MNHEY and CDR2 SMNVEV (reference sequence). This CDR3 contains 18 residues. The CDR3 reads CASSSTSGGKVAADTQYF. The DNA for the CDR3 is TGTGCCAGCAGTTCGACTAGCGGGGGGAAGGTAGCAGCAGATACGCAGTATTTT.

The J gene is TRBJ1-1, the V gene TRBV5-6; D may be TRBD1 (5 bases). The CDR3 consists of 14 residues. The germline V gene encodes CDR1 SGHDT and CDR2 YYEEEE. The ends were cut back, 0 bases at V and 6 bases at J, with 12 bases in the middle. The CDR3: CASSLGQGGSEAFF. For the CDR3, the DNA is TGTGCCAGCAGCTTGGGCCAGGGAGGGTCTGAAGCTTTCTTT.

The rearrangement links TRBV6-5 to TRBJ1-1; possibly TRBD1 for D (5 bases). The germline CDR1 and CDR2 sequences are MNHEY and SVGAGI. Trimming left V 2 bases short and J 2 bases short, with 12 bases between. The CDR3 contains 15 residues. DNA for the CDR3: TGTGCCAGCAGTTACAAGGGGTGGAGAAACACTGAAGCTTTCTTT. This translates into CASSYKGWRNTEAFF.

CDR3 sequence: CAITPGGREKLFF. CDR3 coding DNA: TGTGCCATCACTCCCGGGGGACGAGAAAAACTGTTTTTT. V is TRBV10-3 and J is TRBJ1-4; weak D call: TRBD1 (5 bases). Trimming removed 7 bases at V and 8 bases at J, with 14 bases between. In germline, CDR1 is ENHRY, CDR2 SYGVKD. The CDR3 runs to 13 residues.

The chain couples TRBV7-9 to TRBJ1-2; the D gene is possibly TRBD1 (6 bases). V shed 5 bases and J shed 1 base, with 11 bases lying between them. The CDR3 has 14 residues. Germline V lookup: CDR1 SEHNR, CDR2 FQNEAQ (reference sequence). The CDR3 region is CASSPWTDNYGYTF. The DNA for the CDR3 is TGTGCCAGCAGCCCCTGGACAGATAACTATGGCTACACCTTC.

This chain links TRBV19 with TRBJ2-5; a possible D gene is TRBD1 (6 bases). Germline values: CDR1 LNHDA, CDR2 SQIVND (reference sequence). Trimming cost V 10 bases and J 1 base, with 13 bases left between them. CDR3 length: 13 amino acids. CDR3 bases: TGTGCCACCATAGGGGGTAGCCAAGAGACCCAGTACTTC. This sequence encodes CATIGGSQETQYF.

This chain uses TRBV7-9 with TRBJ2-7; D unresolved. V was trimmed by 5 bases and J by 0 bases, leaving 17 bases between them. The germline V gene has CDR1 SEHNR and CDR2 FQNEAQ (reference sequence). CDR3 length: 16 amino acids. Here the CDR3 reads CASSPILGQSSYEQYF. CDR3 coding DNA: TGTGCCAGCAGCCCCATTTTAGGTCAGAGCTCCTACGAGCAGTACTTC.

V gene TRBV5-1 combines with J gene TRBJ2-2; 13 bases align to TRBD2. Trimming took 3 bases from V and 7 from J; bases not matched to a gene: 6. CDR3 length equals 16 residues. Germline CDR1 and CDR2: SGHRS and YFSETQ. The CDR3 DNA is TGCGCCAGCAGCTCCGGACTAGCGGGGGCGATCGGGGAGCTGTTTTTT. Its protein is CASSSGLAGAIGELFF.

This clone was detected only once. The chain uses TRBV5-6 and TRBJ2-5, with D tentatively TRBD1 (6 bases). The CDR3 loop spans 13 amino acids. Germline V lookup: CDR1 SGHDT, CDR2 YYEEEE. Trimming removed 0 bases at V and 4 bases at J, with 7 bases between. Here the CDR3 reads CASSLAGAETQYF. The CDR3 region has the DNA TGTGCCAGCAGCTTGGCAGGGGCAGAGACCCAGTACTTC.

The chain employs TRBV13 and TRBJ1-1, with 7 bases aligning to TRBD1. Germline CDR1 and CDR2: PRHDT and FYEKMQ (reference sequence). V shed 5 bases, J shed 1 base, and the junction held 7 bases outside the gene matches. CDR3 size: 15 residues. As DNA, the CDR3 is TGTGCCAGCAGCCCTCGGACAGGTGGGAACACTGAAGCTTTCTTT. Translating it yields CASSPRTGGNTEAFF.

The sample holds one count of this clone. The chain joins TRBV6-5 to TRBJ2-7; possible D gene TRBD1, 6 bases. The V gene's germline CDR1 is MNHEY and CDR2 SVGAGI. The CDR3 extends over 15 amino acids. V lost 6 bases, J lost 3 bases, and 18 bases lay in between. CDR3 residues: CASSHGWTADYEQYF. DNA of the CDR3: TGTGCCAGCAGCCACGGGTGGACAGCCGACTACGAGCAGTACTTC.

This clone was counted between two and nine times. The rearrangement joins TRBV30 to TRBJ1-2, with D possibly TRBD1 on 6 matching bases. V was clipped by 5 bases and J by 2 bases, with 9 bases between them. The CDR3 covers 12 residues. Germline V gene lookup returns CDR1 GTSNPN and CDR2 SVGIG (reference sequence). Written as DNA, the CDR3 is TGTGCCTGGGCCGGACAGAACTATGGCTACACCTTC. Protein: CAWAGQNYGYTF.

V is TRBV5-4 and J is TRBJ1-1; 7 bases fit TRBD1. From germline, CDR1 is SGHNT and CDR2 YYREEE (reference sequence). This CDR3 comprises 17 residues. V lost 4 bases, J lost 0 bases, and 12 bases stayed unmatched. The CDR3 region is CASSATGARGMNTEAFF. CDR3 in DNA: TGTGCCAGCAGCGCTACAGGGGCGCGGGGGATGAACACTGAAGCTTTCTTT.

The rearrangement joins TRBV6-5 to TRBJ2-7; perhaps D is TRBD1 or TRBD2 (5 bases each). The CDR3 is 14 residues long. V was cut by 5 bases and J by 5 bases, with 16 bases left in between. Germline CDR1 reads MNHEY; CDR2 reads SVGAGI. The DNA of the CDR3 is TGTGCCAGCAGTCGGGACCGGGCGACCCACGAGCAGTACTTC. Translating it yields CASSRDRATHEQYF.

V is TRBV18 and J is TRBJ2-5; D gene unclear. The germline gives CDR1 KGHSH, CDR2 LQKENI. Trimming pared 3 bases from V and 4 bases from J, leaving 9 bases between. This CDR3 contains 13 residues. CDR3 coding DNA: TGTGCCAGCTCACCCGGAAGGATAGAGACCCAGTACTTC. This sequence encodes CASSPGRIETQYF.

The chain links TRBV11-2 to TRBJ1-6; D unclear. From germline, CDR1 is SGHAT and CDR2 FQNNGV. This CDR3 comprises 13 residues. The V and J ends lost 2 bases and 8 bases respectively, with 7 bases between them. CDR3 nucleotides: TGTGCCAGCAGCTTACGGGGTGATTCACCCCTCCACTTT. It translates to CASSLRGDSPLHF.